This record looks at one T cell receptor beta chain sequence and its context. There is no known antigen for this receptor. Base quality data are lacking; no much larger clone is found one base away. This entry comes from a study of CD8 T cells in ankylosing spondylitis (dated by TCRdb to 2017 to 2019). With regard to the full study: T cell receptor beta repertoires were profiled in healthy donors and ankylosing spondylitis patients so that disease-linked TCR variants could be found. The whole study cohort included some 100 healthy donors and about two dozen ankylosing spondylitis patients. Peripheral blood was sampled, and synovial fluid was also collected from ankylosing spondylitis patients. Overall study results and their limits: A TCR beta motif made up of eight highly homologous amino acid variants appeared to be characteristic of blood from ankylosing spondylitis patients. In peripheral blood, the disease-linked clones were found at relatively low frequencies and had a CD8+ phenotype. Some of the motif variants had been reported before in the synovial fluid and blood of reactive arthritis patients, a finding that suggests common disease-initiation mechanisms. The disease-linked clones were reported to be significantly enriched in matched synovial fluid samples from ankylosing spondylitis patients.

Via the germline V gene (reference sequence), CDR1 is DFQATT and CDR2 SNEGSKA. Compared with germline, V lacks 5 bases and J lacks 1 base; bases without a gene match: 6. Its CDR3 holds 15 amino acids, cysteine through phenylalanine. The DNA shown is the 45-base CDR3, in frame from base 1. The data were produced on an Illumina HiSeq 2500. Quantitative 5'-RACE with molecular barcodes was used to prepare TCR beta libraries. In the original analysis: A new computational method, built on a probabilistic model of VDJ rearrangement, was used to identify disease-linked TCR variants. TCRdb reran the public reads through fastp at Q25 and MiXCR, keeping productive beta chains. For every CDR3 protein sequence, its rows merge into one entry that carries the most common genes and DNA. The V and J calls come from TCRdb's annotation, not from the publication. Counted in this sample were 200,000 to 300,000 distinct CDR3 sequences; roughly a tenth of them appeared once. Less than 3% of the sample goes to the ten largest clones.

The source is a male donor with ankylosing spondylitis or in good health (not recorded which). Sequenced material: blood, either unsorted or a sorted T cell fraction (not recorded which). In this chain, TRBV20-1 is recombined with TRBJ2-1, and 9 junctional nucleotides match TRBD2. The CDR3 is CSAYSSGTSYNEQFF. The base sequence is TGCAGTGCTTACTCTAGCGGGACTTCCTACAATGAGCAGTTCTTC.